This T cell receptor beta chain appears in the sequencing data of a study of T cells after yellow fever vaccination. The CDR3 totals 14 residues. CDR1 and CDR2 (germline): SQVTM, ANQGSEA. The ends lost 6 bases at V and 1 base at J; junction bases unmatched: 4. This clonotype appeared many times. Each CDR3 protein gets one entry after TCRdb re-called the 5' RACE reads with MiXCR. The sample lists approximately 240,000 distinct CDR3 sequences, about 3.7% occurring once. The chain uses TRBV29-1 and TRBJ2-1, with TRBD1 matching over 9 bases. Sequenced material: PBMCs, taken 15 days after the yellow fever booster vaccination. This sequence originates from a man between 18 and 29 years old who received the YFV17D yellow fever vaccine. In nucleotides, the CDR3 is TGCAGCGTGGACAGGGGAGAATCCTACAATGAGCAGTTCTTC. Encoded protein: CSVDRGESYNEQFF.